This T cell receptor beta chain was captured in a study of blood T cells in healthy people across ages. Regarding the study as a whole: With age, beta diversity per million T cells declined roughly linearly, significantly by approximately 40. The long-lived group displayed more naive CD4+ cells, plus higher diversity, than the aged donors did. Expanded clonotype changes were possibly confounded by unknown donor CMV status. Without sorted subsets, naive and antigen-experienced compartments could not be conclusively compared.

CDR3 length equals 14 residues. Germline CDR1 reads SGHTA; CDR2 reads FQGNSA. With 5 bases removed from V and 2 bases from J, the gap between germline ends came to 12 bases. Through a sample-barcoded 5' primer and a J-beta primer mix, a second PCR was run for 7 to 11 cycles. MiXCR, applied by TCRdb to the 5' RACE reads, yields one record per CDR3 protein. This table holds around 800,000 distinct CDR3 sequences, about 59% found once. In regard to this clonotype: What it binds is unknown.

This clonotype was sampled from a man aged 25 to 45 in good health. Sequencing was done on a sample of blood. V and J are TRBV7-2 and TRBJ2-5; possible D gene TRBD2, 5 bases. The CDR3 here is CASSPQEVQETQYF. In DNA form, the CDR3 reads TGTGCCAGCAGCCCCCAGGAGGTTCAAGAGACCCAGTACTTC.